The present T cell receptor beta chain was sequenced within a study of blood T cell repertoires in COVID-19. Across the study: Sites across the United States, Italy and Spain contributed samples from acute and convalescent COVID-19. PBMCs, B-cell-depleted T cells, or T cells provided the cDNA or gDNA that made up the material.

Authors' data handling: From reference gene primer amplification, estimates of nucleated cell counts were derived. The protocol was immunoSEQ multiplex PCR, while the TCRdb copy is restricted to in-frame clones and leaves out a portion. The V and J calls and clone size are taken from that table; D and trimming were inferred from the DNA. The table includes approximately 300,000 clones, approximately 87% detected once. Germline V gene data show CDR1 as MNHEY and CDR2 as SMNVEV (reference sequence). This CDR3 has 16 residues. The V segment lost 5 bases and the J segment 3 bases; nucleotides outside the gene matches: 10.

The rearrangement uses TRBV27 and TRBJ1-2; 9 positions agree with TRBD1. The TCR was taken from a woman aged 45-65 years with active or convalescent COVID-19. The specimen sequenced was peripheral blood. The CDR3 reads CASSRGTGILDYGYTF. The DNA for the CDR3 is TGTGCCAGCAGTCGCGGGACAGGGATTCTTGACTATGGCTACACCTTC.